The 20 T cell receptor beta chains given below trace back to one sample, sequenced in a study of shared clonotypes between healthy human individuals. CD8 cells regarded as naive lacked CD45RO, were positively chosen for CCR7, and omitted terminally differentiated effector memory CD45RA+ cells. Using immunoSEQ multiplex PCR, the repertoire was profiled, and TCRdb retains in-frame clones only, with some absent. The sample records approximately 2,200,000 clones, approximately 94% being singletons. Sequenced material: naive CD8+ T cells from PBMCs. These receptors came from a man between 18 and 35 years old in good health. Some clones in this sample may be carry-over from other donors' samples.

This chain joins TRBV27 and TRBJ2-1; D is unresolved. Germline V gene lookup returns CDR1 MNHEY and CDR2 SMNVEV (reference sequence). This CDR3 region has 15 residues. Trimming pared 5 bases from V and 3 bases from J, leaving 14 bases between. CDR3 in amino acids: CASSTRNRLYNEQFF. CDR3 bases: TGTGCCAGCAGTACCCGGAACAGACTCTACAATGAGCAGTTCTTC.

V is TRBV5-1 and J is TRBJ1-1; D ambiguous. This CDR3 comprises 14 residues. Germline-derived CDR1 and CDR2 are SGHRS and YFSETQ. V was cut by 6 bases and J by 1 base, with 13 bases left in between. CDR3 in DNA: TGCGCCAGCATCACTCCCGAGGGGAACACTGAAGCTTTCTTT. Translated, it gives CASITPEGNTEAFF.

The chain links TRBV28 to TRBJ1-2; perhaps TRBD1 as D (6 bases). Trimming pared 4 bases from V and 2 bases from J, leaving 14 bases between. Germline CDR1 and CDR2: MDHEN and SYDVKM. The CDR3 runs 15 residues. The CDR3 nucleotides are TGTGCCAGCAGTTCCCCGGGACAACTAAACTATGGCTACACCTTC. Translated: CASSSPGQLNYGYTF.

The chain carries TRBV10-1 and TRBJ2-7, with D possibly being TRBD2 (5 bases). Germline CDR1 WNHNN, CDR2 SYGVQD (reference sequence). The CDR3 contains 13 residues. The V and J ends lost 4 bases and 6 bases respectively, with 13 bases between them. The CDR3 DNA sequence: TGCGCCAGCAGTGGGACTCCTTGGGGCGAGCAGTACTTC. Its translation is CASSGTPWGEQYF.

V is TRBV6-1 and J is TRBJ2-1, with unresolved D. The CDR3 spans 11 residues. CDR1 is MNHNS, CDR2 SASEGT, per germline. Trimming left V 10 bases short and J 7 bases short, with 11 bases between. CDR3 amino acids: CATSNFNEQFF. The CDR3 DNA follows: TGTGCCACCTCGAACTTTAATGAGCAGTTCTTC.

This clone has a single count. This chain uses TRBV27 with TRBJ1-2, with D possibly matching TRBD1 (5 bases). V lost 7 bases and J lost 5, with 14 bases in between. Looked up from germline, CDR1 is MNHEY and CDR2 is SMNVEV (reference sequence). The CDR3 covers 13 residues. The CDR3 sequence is CASKARGDYGYTF. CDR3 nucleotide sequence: TGTGCCAGCAAGGCGAGAGGGGATTATGGCTACACCTTC.

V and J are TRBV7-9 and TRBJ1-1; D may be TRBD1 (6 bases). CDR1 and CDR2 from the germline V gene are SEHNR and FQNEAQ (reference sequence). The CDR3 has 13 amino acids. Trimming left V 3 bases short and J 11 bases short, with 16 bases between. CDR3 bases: TGTGCCAGCAGCTTCCCGGGACACGAGGAGGCTTTCTTT. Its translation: CASSFPGHEEAFF.

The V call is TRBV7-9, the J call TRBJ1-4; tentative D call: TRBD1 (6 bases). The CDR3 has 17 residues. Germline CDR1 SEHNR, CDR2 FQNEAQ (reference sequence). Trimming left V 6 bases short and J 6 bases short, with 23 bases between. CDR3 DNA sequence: TGTGCCAGCAGGCGTTACGGGCAGGGGATCCAGGATGAAAAACTGTTTTTT. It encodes CASRRYGQGIQDEKLFF.

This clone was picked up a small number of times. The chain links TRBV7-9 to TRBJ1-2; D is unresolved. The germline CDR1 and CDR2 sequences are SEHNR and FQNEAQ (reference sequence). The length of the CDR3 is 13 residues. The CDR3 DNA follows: TGTGCGAGTAGACCGGCTACGGACTATGGCTACACCTTC. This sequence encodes CASRPATDYGYTF. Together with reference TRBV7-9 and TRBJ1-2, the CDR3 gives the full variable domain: DTGVSQNPRHKITKRGQNVTFRCDPISEHNRLYWYRQTLGQGPEFLTYFQNEAQLEKSRLLSDRFSAERPKGSFSTLEIQRTEQGDSAMYLCASRPATDYGYTFGSGTRLTVV.

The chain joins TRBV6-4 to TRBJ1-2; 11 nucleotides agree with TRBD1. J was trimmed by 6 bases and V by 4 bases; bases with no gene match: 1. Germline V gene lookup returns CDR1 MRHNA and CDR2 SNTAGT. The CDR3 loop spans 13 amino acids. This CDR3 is CASSADRGHGYTF. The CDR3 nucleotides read TGTGCCAGCAGTGCGGACAGGGGGCATGGCTACACCTTC.

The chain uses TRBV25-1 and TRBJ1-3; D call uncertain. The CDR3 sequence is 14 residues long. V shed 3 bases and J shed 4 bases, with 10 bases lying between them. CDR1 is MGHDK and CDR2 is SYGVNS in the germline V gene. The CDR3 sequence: CASSEVGRGNTIYF. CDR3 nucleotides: TGTGCCAGCAGTGAGGTCGGCCGAGGAAACACCATATATTTT.

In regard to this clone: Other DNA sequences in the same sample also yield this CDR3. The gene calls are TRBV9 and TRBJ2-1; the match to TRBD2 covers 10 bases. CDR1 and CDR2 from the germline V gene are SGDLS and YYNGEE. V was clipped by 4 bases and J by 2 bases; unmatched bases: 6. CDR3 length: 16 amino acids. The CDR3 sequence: CASSSRTSGTYNEQFF. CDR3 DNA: TGTGCCAGCAGCTCCAGGACTAGCGGAACCTACAATGAGCAGTTCTTC.

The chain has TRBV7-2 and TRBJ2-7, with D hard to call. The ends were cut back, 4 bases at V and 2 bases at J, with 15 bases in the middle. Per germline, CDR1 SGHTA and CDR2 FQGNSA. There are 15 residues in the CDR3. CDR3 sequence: CASSSRSAPTYEQYF. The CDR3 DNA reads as TGTGCCAGCAGCTCCCGCAGCGCTCCAACCTACGAGCAGTACTTC.

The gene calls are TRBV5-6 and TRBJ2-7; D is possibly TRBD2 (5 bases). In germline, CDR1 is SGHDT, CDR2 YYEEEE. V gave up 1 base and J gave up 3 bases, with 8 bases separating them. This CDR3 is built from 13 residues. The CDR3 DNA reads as TGTGCCAGCAGCTTGTCCGAGGGCTACGAGCAGTACTTC. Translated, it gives CASSLSEGYEQYF. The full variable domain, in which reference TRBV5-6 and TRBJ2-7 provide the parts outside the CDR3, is DAGVTQSPTHLIKTRGQQVTLRCSPKSGHDTVSWYQQALGQGPQFIFQYYEEEERQRGNFPDRFSGHQFPNYSSELNVNALLLGDSALYLCASSLSEGYEQYFGPGTRLTVT.

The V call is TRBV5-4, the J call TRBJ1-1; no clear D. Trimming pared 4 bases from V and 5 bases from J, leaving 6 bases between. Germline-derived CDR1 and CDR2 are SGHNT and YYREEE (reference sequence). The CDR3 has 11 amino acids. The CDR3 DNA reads TGTGCCAGCAGCACCCCGACTGAAGCTTTCTTT. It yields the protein CASSTPTEAFF.

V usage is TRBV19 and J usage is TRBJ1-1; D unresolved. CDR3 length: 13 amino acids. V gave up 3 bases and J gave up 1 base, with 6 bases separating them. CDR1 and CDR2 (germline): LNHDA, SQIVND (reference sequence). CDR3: CASSIYENTEAFF. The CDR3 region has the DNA TGTGCCAGTAGTATTTACGAGAACACTGAAGCTTTCTTT.

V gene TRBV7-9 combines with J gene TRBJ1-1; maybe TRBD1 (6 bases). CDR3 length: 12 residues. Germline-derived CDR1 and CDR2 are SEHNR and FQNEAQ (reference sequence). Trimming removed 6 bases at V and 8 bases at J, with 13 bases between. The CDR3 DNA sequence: TGTGCCAGCAGAGCAGGGGCGGGGGAAGCTTTCTTT. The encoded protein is CASRAGAGEAFF.

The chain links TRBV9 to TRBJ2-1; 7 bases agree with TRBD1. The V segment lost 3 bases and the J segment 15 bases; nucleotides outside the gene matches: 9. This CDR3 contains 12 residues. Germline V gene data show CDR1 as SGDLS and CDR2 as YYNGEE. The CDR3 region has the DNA TGTGCCAGCAGCGCCGGGCAGGGGGTACTGTTCTTC. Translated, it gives CASSAGQGVLFF.

The CDR3 coding sequence is TGTGCCAGCGCGGGACCTTATAATTCACCCCTCCACTTT. This translates into CASAGPYNSPLHF. The chain uses TRBV6-5 and TRBJ1-6; D is perhaps TRBD1 (5 bases). The CDR3 consists of 13 residues. Looked up from germline, CDR1 is MNHEY and CDR2 is SVGAGI. V lost 8 bases and J 4 bases, leaving 9 bases between the germline ends.

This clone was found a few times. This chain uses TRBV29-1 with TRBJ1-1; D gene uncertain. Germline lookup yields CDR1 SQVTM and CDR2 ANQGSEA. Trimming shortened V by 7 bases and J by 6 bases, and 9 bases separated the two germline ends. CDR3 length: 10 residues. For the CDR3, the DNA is TGCAGCGCCGTGGACCCTGAAGCTTTCTTT. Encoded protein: CSAVDPEAFF.